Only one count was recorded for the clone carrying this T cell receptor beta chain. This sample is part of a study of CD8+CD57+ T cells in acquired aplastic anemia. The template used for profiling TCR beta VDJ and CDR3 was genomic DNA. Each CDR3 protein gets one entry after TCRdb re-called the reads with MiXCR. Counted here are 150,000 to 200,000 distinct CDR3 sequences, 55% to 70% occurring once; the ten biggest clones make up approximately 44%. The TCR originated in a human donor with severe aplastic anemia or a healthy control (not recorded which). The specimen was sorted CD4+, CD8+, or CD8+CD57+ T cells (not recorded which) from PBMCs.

CDR3 coding DNA: TGTGCCAGCAGCTCGGACTGGGTAGATACGCAGTATTTT. Translation: CASSSDWVDTQYF. V gene TRBV7-6 combines with J gene TRBJ2-3; the D gene is possibly TRBD2 (5 bases). The CDR3 is 13 residues long. V gave up 4 bases and J gave up 5 bases, with 10 bases separating them. CDR1 is SGHVS, CDR2 FNYEAQ, per germline.